This TCR beta chain was sequenced for a study of T cell responses to AZD1222 COVID-19 vaccine. The data were produced by immunoSEQ multiplex PCR, yet TCRdb's version contains in-frame clones alone and is incomplete. The sample consists of roughly 120,000 clones, about 91% of them appearing once. This clone showed up just a few times. This CDR3 is built from 15 residues. Germline V lookup: CDR1 SNHLY, CDR2 FYNNEI. V trimming: 4 bases; J trimming: 0 bases; junction bases outside the gene matches: 5. The specimen comprised peripheral blood, sampled on day 0 of AZD1222 vaccination. The V gene is TRBV2, the J gene TRBJ2-7, with TRBD1 matching 8 bases. The TCR sequence derives from an adult in good health. In nucleotides, the CDR3 is TGTGCCAGCAGTGCTAGGACAGGGCTCTCCTACGAGCAGTACTTC. Its translation is CASSARTGLSYEQYF.